A few counts support the clone carrying this T cell receptor (beta chain). Its antigen is unknown. Cultured CD4+ T cells had their DNA profiled by the Oncomine TCR Beta short-read assay. TCRdb redid the calling of the PCR reads with MiXCR, one entry per CDR3 protein. The sample records about 21,000 distinct CDR3 sequences, 60% to 75% being singletons. The data belong to a study of vaccination and CD4 T cells after COVID-19. Documented treatment: roughly 11-day PBMC culture with coronavirus spike peptide pools or control peptides (ViraFEST assay). Replacement of half the medium with fresh IL-2 medium took place on days 3 and 7. Culture proceeded for about 10 days, and CD4+ T cells were then isolated by negative selection. After removal of 5 bases from V and 4 bases from J, the junction contained 8 bases not matched to a gene. Germline CDR1 is SGHAT and CDR2 is FQDESV (reference sequence). The length of the CDR3 is 15 residues.

The specimen was CD4+ T cells from blood, cultured in vitro. The chain carries TRBV11-1 and TRBJ1-2, with 9 bases lining up with TRBD1. The TCR originated in a human donor who had recovered from COVID-19. CDR3 DNA sequence: TGTGCCAGCAGCCCTTCGGGGGGACAGGGCTATGGCTACACCTTC. Its protein is CASSPSGGQGYGYTF.